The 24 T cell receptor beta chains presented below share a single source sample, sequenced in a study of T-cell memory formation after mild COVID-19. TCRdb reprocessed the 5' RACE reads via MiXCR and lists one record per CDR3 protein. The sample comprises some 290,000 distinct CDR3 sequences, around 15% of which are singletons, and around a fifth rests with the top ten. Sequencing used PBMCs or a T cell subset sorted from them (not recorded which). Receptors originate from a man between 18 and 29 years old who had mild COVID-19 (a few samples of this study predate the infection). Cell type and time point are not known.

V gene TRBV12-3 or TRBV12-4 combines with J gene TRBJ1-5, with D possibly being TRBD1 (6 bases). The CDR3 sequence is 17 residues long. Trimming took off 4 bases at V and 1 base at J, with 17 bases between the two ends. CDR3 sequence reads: CASSYLRNRVSNQPQHF. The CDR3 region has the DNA TGTGCCAGCAGTTATCTCCGGAACAGGGTGAGCAATCAGCCCCAGCATTTT.

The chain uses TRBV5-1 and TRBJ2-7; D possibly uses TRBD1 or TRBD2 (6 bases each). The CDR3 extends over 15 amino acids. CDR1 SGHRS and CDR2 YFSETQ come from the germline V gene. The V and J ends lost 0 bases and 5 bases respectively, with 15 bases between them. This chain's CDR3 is CASSLARGLFDEQYF. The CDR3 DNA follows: TGCGCCAGCAGCTTGGCCCGGGGGCTTTTCGACGAGCAGTACTTC.

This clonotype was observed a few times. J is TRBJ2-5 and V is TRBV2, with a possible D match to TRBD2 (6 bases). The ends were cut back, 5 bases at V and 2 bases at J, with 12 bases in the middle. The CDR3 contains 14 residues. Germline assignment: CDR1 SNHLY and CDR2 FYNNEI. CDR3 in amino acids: CASSRREGQETQYF. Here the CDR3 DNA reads TGTGCCAGCAGTCGGAGGGAAGGGCAAGAGACCCAGTACTTC. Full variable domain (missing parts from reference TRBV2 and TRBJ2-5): EPEVTQTPSHQVTQMGQEVILRCVPISNHLYFYWYRQILGQKVEFLVSFYNNEISEKSEIFDDQFSVERPDGSNFTLKIRSTKLEDSAMYFCASSRREGQETQYFGPGTRLLVL.

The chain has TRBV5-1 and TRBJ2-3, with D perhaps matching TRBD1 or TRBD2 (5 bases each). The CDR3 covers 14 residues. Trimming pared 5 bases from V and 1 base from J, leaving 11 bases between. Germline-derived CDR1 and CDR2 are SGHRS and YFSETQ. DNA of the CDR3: TGCGCCAGCAGAAACGGGGACGGCACAGATACGCAGTATTTT. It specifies CASRNGDGTDTQYF.

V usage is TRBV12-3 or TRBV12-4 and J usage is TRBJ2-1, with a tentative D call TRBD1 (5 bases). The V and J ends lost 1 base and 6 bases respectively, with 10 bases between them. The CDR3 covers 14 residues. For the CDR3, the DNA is TGTGCCAGCAGTTTAGGGGGCCCCGCCAATGAGCAGTTCTTC. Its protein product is CASSLGGPANEQFF.

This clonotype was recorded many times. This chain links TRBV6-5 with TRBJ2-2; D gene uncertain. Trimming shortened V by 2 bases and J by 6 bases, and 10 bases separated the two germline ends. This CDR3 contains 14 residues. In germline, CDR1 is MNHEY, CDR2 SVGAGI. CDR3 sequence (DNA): TGTGCCAGCAGTTACAGACCGTACCCCGGGGAGCTGTTTTTT. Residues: CASSYRPYPGELFF.

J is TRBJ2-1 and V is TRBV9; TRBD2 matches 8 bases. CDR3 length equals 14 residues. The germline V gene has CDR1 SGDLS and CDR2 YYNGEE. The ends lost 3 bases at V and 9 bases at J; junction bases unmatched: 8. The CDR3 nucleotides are TGTGCCAGCAGCGGGACTAGCCCCGCCGTTGAGCAGTTCTTC. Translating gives CASSGTSPAVEQFF.

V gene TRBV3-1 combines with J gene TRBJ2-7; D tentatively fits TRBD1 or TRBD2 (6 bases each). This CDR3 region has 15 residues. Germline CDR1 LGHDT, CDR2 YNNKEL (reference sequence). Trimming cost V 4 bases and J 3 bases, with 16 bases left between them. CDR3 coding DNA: TGTGCCAGCAGCCCTGGGGGGCCGGTTTACTACGAGCAGTACTTC. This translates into CASSPGGPVYYEQYF.

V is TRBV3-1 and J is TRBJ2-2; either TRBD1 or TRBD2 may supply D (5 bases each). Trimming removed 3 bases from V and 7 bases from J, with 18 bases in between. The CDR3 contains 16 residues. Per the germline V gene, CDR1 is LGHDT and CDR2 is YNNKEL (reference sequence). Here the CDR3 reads CASSQVRDGPNGELFF. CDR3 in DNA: TGTGCCAGCAGCCAGGTCCGGGACGGCCCTAACGGGGAGCTGTTTTTT. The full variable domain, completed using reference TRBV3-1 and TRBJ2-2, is DTAVSQTPKYLVTQMGNDKSIKCEQNLGHDTMYWYKQDSKKFLKIMFSYNNKELIINETVPNRFSPKSPDKAHLNLHINSLELGDSAVYFCASSQVRDGPNGELFFGEGSRLTVL.

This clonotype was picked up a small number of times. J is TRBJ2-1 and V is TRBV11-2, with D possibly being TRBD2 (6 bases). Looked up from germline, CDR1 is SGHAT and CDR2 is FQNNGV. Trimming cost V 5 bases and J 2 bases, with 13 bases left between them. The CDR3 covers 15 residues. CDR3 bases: TGTGCCAGCAGCCCGGGCGGGGAACCCTACAATGAGCAGTTCTTC. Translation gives CASSPGGEPYNEQFF.

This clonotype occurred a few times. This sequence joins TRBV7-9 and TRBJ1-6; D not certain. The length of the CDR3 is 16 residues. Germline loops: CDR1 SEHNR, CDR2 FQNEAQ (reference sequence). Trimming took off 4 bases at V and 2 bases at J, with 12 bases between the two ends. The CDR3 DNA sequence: TGTGCCAGCAGCTCCGCCGGTGGAGCCTATAATTCACCCCTCCACTTT. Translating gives CASSSAGGAYNSPLHF.

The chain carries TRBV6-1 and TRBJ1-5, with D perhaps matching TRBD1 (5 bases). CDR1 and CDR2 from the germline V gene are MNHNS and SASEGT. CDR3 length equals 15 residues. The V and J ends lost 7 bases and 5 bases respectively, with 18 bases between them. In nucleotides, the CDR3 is TGTGCCAGCATCGGGGCAGCACTCACTTATCAGCCCCAGCATTTT. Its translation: CASIGAALTYQPQHF.

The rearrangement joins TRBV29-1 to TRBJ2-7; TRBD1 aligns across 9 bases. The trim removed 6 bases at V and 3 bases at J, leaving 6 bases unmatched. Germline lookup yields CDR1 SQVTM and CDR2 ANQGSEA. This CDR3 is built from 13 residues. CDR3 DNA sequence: TGCAGCGTCCGGACAGGGGCGAACTACGAGCAGTACTTC. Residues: CSVRTGANYEQYF.

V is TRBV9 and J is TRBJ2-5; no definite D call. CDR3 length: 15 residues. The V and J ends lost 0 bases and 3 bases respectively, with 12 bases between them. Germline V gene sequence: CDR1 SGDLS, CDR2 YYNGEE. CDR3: CASSVGSGVEETQYF. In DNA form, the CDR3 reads TGTGCCAGCAGCGTAGGGTCTGGCGTGGAAGAGACCCAGTACTTC.

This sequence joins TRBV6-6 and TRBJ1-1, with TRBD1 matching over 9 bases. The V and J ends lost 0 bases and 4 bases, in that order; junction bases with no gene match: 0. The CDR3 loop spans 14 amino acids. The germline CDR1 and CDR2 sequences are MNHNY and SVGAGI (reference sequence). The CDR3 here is CASSYSTGGTEAFF. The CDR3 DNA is TGTGCCAGCAGTTACTCGACAGGGGGCACTGAAGCTTTCTTT.

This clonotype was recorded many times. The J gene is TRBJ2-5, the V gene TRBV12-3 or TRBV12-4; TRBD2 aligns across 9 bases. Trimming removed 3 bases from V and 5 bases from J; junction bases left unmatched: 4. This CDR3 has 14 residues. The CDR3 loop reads CASSLGGGAETQYF. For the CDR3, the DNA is TGTGCCAGCAGTTTGGGCGGGGGGGCCGAGACCCAGTACTTC.

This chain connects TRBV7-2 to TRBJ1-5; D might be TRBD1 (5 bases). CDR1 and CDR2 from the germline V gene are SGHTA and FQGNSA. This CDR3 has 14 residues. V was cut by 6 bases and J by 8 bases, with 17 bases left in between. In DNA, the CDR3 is TGTGCCAGCAGACAGGCCCACAGGTCTGAGCCCCAGCATTTT. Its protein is CASRQAHRSEPQHF.

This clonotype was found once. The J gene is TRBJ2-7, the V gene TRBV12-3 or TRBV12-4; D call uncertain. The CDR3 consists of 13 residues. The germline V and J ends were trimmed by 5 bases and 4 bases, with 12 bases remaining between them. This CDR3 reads CASSPSHGYEQYF. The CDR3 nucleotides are TGTGCCAGCAGTCCATCTCACGGATACGAGCAGTACTTC.

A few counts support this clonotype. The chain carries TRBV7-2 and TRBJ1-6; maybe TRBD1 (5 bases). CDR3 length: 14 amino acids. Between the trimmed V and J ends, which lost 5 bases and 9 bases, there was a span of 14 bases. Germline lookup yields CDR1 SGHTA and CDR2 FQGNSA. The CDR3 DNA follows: TGTGCCAGCAGCCCCGTGGGGGTGGGTTCACCCCTCCACTTT. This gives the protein CASSPVGVGSPLHF. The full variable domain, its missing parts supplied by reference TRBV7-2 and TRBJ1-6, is GAGVSQSPSNKVTEKGKDVELRCDPISGHTALYWYRQSLGQGLEFLIYFQGNSAPDKSGLPSDRFSAERTGGSVSTLTIQRTQQEDSAVYLCASSPVGVGSPLHFGNGTRLTVT.

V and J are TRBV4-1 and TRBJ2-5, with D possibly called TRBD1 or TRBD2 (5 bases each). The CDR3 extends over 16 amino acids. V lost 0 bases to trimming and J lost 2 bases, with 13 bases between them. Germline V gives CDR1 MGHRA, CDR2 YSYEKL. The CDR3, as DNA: TGCGCCAGCAGCCAAGATTGGGGGTCGGGGCAAGAGACCCAGTACTTC. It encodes CASSQDWGSGQETQYF.

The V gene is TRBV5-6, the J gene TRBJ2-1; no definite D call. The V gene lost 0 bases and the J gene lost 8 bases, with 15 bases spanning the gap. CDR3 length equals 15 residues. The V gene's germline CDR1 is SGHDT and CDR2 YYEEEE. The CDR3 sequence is CASSLVEGRLDEQFF. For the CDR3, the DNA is TGTGCCAGCAGCTTGGTTGAAGGGCGCTTGGATGAGCAGTTCTTC.

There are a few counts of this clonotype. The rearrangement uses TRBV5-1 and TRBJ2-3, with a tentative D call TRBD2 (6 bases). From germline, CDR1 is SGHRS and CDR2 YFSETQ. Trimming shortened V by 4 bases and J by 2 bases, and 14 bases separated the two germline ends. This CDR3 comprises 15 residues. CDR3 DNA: TGCGCCAGCAGCACCGTTCTAGCGCTCACAGATACGCAGTATTTT. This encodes CASSTVLALTDTQYF.

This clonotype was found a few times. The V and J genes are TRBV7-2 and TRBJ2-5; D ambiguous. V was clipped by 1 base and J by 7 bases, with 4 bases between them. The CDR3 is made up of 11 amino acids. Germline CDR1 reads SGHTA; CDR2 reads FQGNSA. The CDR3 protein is CASSLVATQYF. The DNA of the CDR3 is TGTGCCAGCAGCTTAGTCGCGACCCAGTACTTC.

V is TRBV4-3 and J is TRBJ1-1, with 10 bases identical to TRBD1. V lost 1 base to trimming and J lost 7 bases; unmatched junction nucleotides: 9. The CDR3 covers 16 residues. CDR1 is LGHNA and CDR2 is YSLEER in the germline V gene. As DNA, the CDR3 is TGCGCCAGCAGCCAAGTGGGACAGGGGTTTAGGGGTGAAGCTTTCTTT. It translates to CASSQVGQGFRGEAFF.